This TCR beta chain was observed in a study of cytomegalovirus exposure and HLA in healthy donors. Study-wide background: Among the 300 to 400 donors who were genotyped, around 77% fell in the genetic ancestry cluster that is associated with self-reported Caucasian donors.

The CDR3 extends over 14 amino acids. V was clipped by 6 bases and J by 1 base; unmatched bases: 4. Germline loops: CDR1 MNHEY, CDR2 SVGAGI. Notes on the study in general: It was about 150 TCR beta chains that were listed as cytomegalovirus-associated. Information on immune exposure was restricted to one variable (CMV serostatus).

Primers for the PCR totalled 60 Vbeta and 13 Jbeta. Sequencing used immunoSEQ multiplex PCR; TCRdb keeps in-frame clones, though not all of them. The sample lists 200,000 or so clones, approximately 81% occurring once. The sample holds one count of this clone. Its cognate antigen is unknown. This same CDR3 is encoded by further DNA sequences in the sample. The receptor comes from a boy younger than 18 in good health and CMV-seronegative. The sequencing sample was made of PBMCs. The chain combines TRBV6-5 with TRBJ2-3; 7 positions agree with TRBD2. CDR3 protein: CASSLGLGTDTQYF. The CDR3 bases are TGTGCCAGCAGCCTAGGACTAGGCACAGATACGCAGTATTTT.